A selection of T cell receptor beta chains follows, all from one sample in a study of blood T cells in healthy people across ages. TCRdb called the 5' RACE reads again in MiXCR, with one record for every CDR3 protein. The top ten clones hold around 20% of a sample with approximately 730,000 distinct CDR3 sequences, about 40% of them seen once. Material: blood. Every receptor here comes from a woman between 55 and 75 years old in good health. Both conserved end residues are part of each CDR3. D genes are given only for firm matches. Expanded clones are given a class, and other clones once, few, many or no size at all.

d_call	clone_size	v_call	j_call	cdr3_aa	cdr3_nt
TRBD1	few	TRBV3-1	TRBJ1-2	CASSQDTGGSNPGYTF	TGTGCCAGCAGCCAGGACACAGGGGGCAGTAATCCGGGCTACACCTTC
TRBD1	few	TRBV7-3	TRBJ1-1	CASSQNSGTANTEAFF	TGTGCCAGCAGCCAAAATTCCGGGACAGCGAACACTGAAGCTTTCTTT
.	few	TRBV2	TRBJ2-5	CASSSSQDNEQYF	TGTGCCAGCTCGAGTTCGCAGGACAATGAGCAGTACTTC
.	.	TRBV7-2	TRBJ2-7	CASSSDNLGTNPYEQYF	TGTGCCAGCAGCTCGGACAACCTCGGGACAAATCCCTACGAGCAGTACTTC
TRBD1	few	TRBV25-1	TRBJ1-6	CASQPGTVNSPLHF	TGTGCCAGTCAACCCGGGACAGTTAATTCACCCCTCCACTTT
.	.	TRBV2	TRBJ1-2	CASSDNSLANYGYTF	TGTGCCAGCAGTGATAACTCTTTAGCTAACTATGGCTACACCTTC
.	.	TRBV10-3	TRBJ2-1	CAISEANTGLEQFF	TGTGCCATCAGTGAGGCAAACACAGGGCTTGAGCAGTTCTTC
TRBD1	few	TRBV15	TRBJ1-5	CATSFEGQGNNQPQHF	TGTGCCACCAGCTTTGAAGGACAGGGCAACAATCAGCCCCAGCATTTT
.	once	TRBV27	TRBJ2-1	CASSRTLGYNEQFF	TGTGCCAGCAGTCGCACCCTAGGGTACAATGAGCAGTTCTTC
.	.	TRBV4-1	TRBJ1-4	CASSLRLAGANEKLFF	TGCGCCAGCAGCCTCCGACTGGCAGGGGCTAATGAAAAACTGTTTTTT
.	few	TRBV20-1	TRBJ2-3	CSARRSDTQYF	TGCAGTGCTAGGAGGTCAGATACGCAGTATTTT
TRBD1	.	TRBV11-2	TRBJ2-5	CASSARQGVTETQYF	TGTGCCAGCAGCGCGCGACAGGGTGTTACGGAGACCCAGTACTTC
TRBD2	.	TRBV15	TRBJ2-7	CATSRDRGGSYEQYF	TGTGCCACCAGCAGAGATCGCGGGGGCTCCTACGAGCAGTACTTC
.	many	TRBV7-3	TRBJ2-1	CASSLDINEQFF	TGTGCCAGCAGCTTGGATATCAATGAGCAGTTCTTC
TRBD2	.	TRBV6-6	TRBJ2-1	CASSRGLAGVLNEQFF	TGTGCCAGCAGTCGGGGACTAGCGGGAGTCTTGAATGAGCAGTTCTTC
TRBD2	.	TRBV5-1	TRBJ2-1	CASSLAGGTSNEQFF	TGCGCCAGCAGCTTGGCCGGGGGGACCTCTAATGAGCAGTTCTTC
.	.	TRBV6-5	TRBJ2-1	CASSYSYGGTSYNEQFF	TGTGCCAGCAGTTACTCGTATGGCGGGACCTCTTACAATGAGCAGTTCTTC
.	many	TRBV12-3/TRBV12-4	TRBJ2-5	CASSRRDLNQETQYF	TGTGCCAGCAGTCGCCGGGACCTCAACCAAGAGACCCAGTACTTC
.	few	TRBV5-1	TRBJ2-7	CASSRGWTGSYEQYF	TGCGCCAGCAGCCGTGGATGGACGGGTTCGTACGAGCAGTACTTC
.	few	TRBV6-2/TRBV6-3	TRBJ1-2	CASSYSSGDGYTF	TGTGCCAGCAGTTACTCGTCAGGGGATGGCTACACCTTC
TRBD1	few	TRBV7-9	TRBJ2-7	CASSQGQGSDEQYF	TGTGCCAGCAGCCAGGGACAGGGGTCGGACGAGCAGTACTTC
.	.	TRBV3-1	TRBJ2-6	CASSLGQTLLLSGANVLTF	TGTGCCAGCAGCCTAGGACAGACTCTGCTCCTTTCTGGGGCCAACGTCCTGACTTTC
.	few	TRBV9	TRBJ2-5	CASSVVGEADEQYF	TGTGCCAGCAGCGTCGTCGGGGAAGCGGATGAGCAGTACTTC
.	many	TRBV29-1	TRBJ1-2	CSVILDRSTNYGYTF	TGCAGCGTTATCCTAGACCGCTCAACTAACTATGGCTACACCTTC
TRBD2	many	TRBV13	TRBJ2-7	CASSYRLAGERGEQYF	TGTGCCAGCAGCTACCGACTAGCGGGAGAACGGGGCGAGCAGTACTTC
.	few	TRBV6-4	TRBJ2-3	CASSDGGGINTQYF	TGTGCCAGCAGTGACGGAGGGGGCATTAATACGCAGTATTTT
TRBD2	.	TRBV20-1	TRBJ2-3	CSAAWGGSTDTQYF	TGCAGTGCTGCCTGGGGGGGAAGCACAGATACGCAGTATTTT
TRBD1	.	TRBV4-1	TRBJ2-7	CASSQEIDRASYEQYF	TGCGCCAGCAGCCAAGAAATAGACAGGGCCTCCTACGAGCAGTACTTC
.	few	TRBV10-3	TRBJ2-3	CAISEAKGTDTQYF	TGTGCCATCAGTGAGGCAAAAGGCACAGATACGCAGTATTTT
.	few	TRBV15	TRBJ2-5	CATSRGDSQETQYF	TGTGCCACCAGCAGAGGTGACTCCCAAGAGACCCAGTACTTC
.	.	TRBV6-2/TRBV6-3	TRBJ2-1	CASSYRVSGLLEQFF	TGTGCCAGCAGTTACCGTGTCAGTGGACTACTTGAGCAGTTCTTC
.	.	TRBV29-1	TRBJ1-2	CSAELDYGYTF	TGCAGCGCTGAATTGGACTATGGCTACACCTTC
TRBD2	.	TRBV9	TRBJ2-5	CASSVRGGNSETQYF	TGTGCCAGCAGCGTACGGGGGGGTAATAGCGAGACCCAGTACTTC
TRBD1	few	TRBV18	TRBJ1-2	CASSPQRQGNGYTF	TGTGCCAGCTCACCACAGCGACAGGGGAATGGCTACACCTTC
.	.	TRBV27	TRBJ1-2	CASSPRLGRGYTF	TGTGCCAGCAGTCCCCGGTTGGGCCGGGGCTACACCTTC
TRBD2	.	TRBV12-3/TRBV12-4	TRBJ2-7	CASSLGGGLGYEQYF	TGTGCCAGCAGTTTAGGGGGGGGGTTAGGCTACGAGCAGTACTTC
TRBD1	.	TRBV30	TRBJ1-5	CAWAGQGTRPQHF	TGTGCCTGGGCGGGACAGGGTACCCGTCCCCAGCATTTT
TRBD2	few	TRBV2	TRBJ2-1	CASRVTSIGYNEQFF	TGTGCCAGCAGGGTGACTAGCATTGGCTACAATGAGCAGTTCTTC
TRBD2	.	TRBV7-2	TRBJ2-5	CASSYVWAGGGTQYF	TGTGCCAGCAGCTACGTCTGGGCGGGAGGCGGGACCCAGTACTTC
.	.	TRBV27	TRBJ1-1	CASSLSPSQTLNTEAFF	TGTGCCAGCAGTCTTAGCCCCAGCCAGACCCTGAACACTGAAGCTTTCTTT
TRBD1	few	TRBV11-2	TRBJ2-1	CASSLGTGTYNEQFF	TGTGCCAGCAGCTTAGGGACAGGGACCTACAATGAGCAGTTCTTC
.	few	TRBV20-1	TRBJ2-1	CSAVAGSLNEQFF	TGCAGTGCAGTGGCGGGGTCCCTCAATGAGCAGTTCTTC
TRBD2	.	TRBV6-6	TRBJ2-7	CASSSQTSGKYEQYF	TGTGCCAGCAGTTCACAGACTAGCGGGAAATACGAGCAGTACTTC
TRBD2	.	TRBV9	TRBJ2-3	CASSVAPLAGGLDTQYF	TGTGCCAGCAGCGTAGCCCCTTTAGCGGGGGGGTTAGATACGCAGTATTTT
TRBD2	few	TRBV7-6	TRBJ2-5	CASSLGGTSGYNEQYF	TGTGCCAGCAGCTTAGGAGGGACTAGCGGATACAATGAGCAGTACTTC
TRBD2	few	TRBV20-1	TRBJ2-1	CSARPASGGSYNEQFF	TGCAGTGCTAGACCCGCTAGCGGGGGCTCCTACAATGAGCAGTTCTTC